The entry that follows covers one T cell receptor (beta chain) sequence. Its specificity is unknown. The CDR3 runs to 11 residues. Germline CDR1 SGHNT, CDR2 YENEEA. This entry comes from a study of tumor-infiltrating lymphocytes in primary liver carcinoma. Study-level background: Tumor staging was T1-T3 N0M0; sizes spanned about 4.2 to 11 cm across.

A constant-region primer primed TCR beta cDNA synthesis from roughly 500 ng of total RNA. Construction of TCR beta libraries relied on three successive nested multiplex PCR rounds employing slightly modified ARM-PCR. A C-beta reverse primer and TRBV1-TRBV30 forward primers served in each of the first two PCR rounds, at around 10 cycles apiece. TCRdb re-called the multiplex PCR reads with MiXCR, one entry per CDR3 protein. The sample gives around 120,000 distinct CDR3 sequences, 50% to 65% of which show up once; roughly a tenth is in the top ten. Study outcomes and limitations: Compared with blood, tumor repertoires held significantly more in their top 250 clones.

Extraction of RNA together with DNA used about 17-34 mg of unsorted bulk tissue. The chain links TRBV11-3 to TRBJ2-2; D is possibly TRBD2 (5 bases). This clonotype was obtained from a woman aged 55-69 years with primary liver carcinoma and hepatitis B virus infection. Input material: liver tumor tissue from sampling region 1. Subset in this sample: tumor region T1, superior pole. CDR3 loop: CTGSLAGELFF. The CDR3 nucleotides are TGTACCGGCAGCTTAGCGGGGGAGCTGTTTTTT.